This TCR beta chain was identified in a study of blood T cell repertoires in COVID-19. Study in general: The cDNA or gDNA used as material had been derived from T cells, B-cell-depleted T cells, or PBMCs.

Study processing details: Cell counts per sample came from amplifying reference gene primers. Generated by immunoSEQ multiplex PCR, the TCRdb table keeps only in-frame clones and is missing some. V, J and clone size reflect that table, while D and trimming were determined from the DNA. The sample includes around 270,000 clones, over 75% of them seen just once. With 3 bases removed from V and 6 bases from J, the gap between germline ends came to 6 bases. The CDR3 consists of 12 residues. Patients from Seattle were sampled longitudinally, starting during active infection. Sequenced material: peripheral blood. The receptor's source is a human donor with COVID-19, enrolled during active disease. The donor label of this sample is uncertain. The genes are TRBV12-3 or TRBV12-4 and TRBJ1-5; D not certain. As DNA, the CDR3 is TGTGCCAGCAGTTTTCGTCGTCAGCCCCAGCATTTT. Amino acid sequence: CASSFRRQPQHF.